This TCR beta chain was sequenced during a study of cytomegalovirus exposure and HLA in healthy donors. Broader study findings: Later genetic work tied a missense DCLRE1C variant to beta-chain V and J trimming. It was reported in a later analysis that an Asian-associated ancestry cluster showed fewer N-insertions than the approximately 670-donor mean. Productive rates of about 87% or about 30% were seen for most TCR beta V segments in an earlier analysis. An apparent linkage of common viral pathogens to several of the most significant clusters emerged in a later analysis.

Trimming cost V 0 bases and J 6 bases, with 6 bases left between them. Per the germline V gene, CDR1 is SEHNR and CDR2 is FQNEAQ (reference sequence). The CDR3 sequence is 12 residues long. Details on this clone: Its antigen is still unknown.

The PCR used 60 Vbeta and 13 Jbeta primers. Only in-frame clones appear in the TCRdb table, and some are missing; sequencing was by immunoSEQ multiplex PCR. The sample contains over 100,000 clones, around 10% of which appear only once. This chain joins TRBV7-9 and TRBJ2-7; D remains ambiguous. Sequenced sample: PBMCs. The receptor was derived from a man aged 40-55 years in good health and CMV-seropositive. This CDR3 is CASSLAGGEQYF. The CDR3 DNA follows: TGTGCCAGCAGCTTAGCCGGCGGCGAGCAGTACTTC.